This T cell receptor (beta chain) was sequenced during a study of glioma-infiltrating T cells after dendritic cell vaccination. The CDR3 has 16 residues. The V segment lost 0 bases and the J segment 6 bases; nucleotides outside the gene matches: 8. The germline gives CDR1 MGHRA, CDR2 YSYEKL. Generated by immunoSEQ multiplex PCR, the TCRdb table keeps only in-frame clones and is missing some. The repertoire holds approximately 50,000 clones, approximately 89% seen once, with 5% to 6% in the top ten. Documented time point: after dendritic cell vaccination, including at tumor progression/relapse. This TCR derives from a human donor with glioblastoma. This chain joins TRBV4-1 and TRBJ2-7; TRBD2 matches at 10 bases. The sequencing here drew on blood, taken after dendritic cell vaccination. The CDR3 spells CASSQDMSGRGSEQYF. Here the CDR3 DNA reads TGCGCCAGCAGCCAAGATATGAGCGGGAGGGGTTCCGAGCAGTACTTC.